What follows are 31 T cell receptor beta chains derived from one specimen sequenced in a study of regulatory T cells in long-lasting Graves disease. Time point specified: newly diagnosed GD, antithyroid drugs for less than 3 months. With RNA extracted from PBMCs as input, the TCR library was made. Relying on iRepertoire HTBI primers and Arm-PCR of CDR3 regions, the team built TCR beta libraries. Using its own MiXCR run on the multiplex PCR reads, TCRdb lists one record per CDR3 protein. This sample has around 400,000 distinct CDR3 sequences, with 12% found just once. These data are also associated with another study on T cells in Graves' hyperthyroidism and ophthalmopathy.

Material: peripheral blood mononuclear cells (PBMCs), obtained at new diagnosis, from a patient treated with antithyroid drugs. These receptors were taken from a woman between 18 and 29 years old with Graves disease.

This clonotype has a count of ten or more. The chain carries TRBV7-6 and TRBJ2-1; TRBD2 matches at 12 bases. Germline CDR1 is SGHVS and CDR2 is FNYEAQ. With 2 bases clipped from V and 7 bases from J, the junction kept 3 bases outside the gene matches. The CDR3 length is 15 residues. The CDR3 sequence is CASSLTGLAGNEQFF. Written as DNA, the CDR3 is TGTGCCAGCAGCTTAACGGGACTAGCGGGTAATGAGCAGTTCTTC.

The chain recombines TRBV4-3 with TRBJ2-3; 10 bases are shared with TRBD2. J lost 7 bases, V lost 4 bases, and 11 bases had no gene match. The CDR3 totals 16 residues. Germline CDR1 and CDR2: LGHNA and YSLEER. The CDR3 DNA follows: TGCGCCAGCAGCCCGATTTCTAGCGGGAGAGCAAATACGCAGTATTTT. Amino acids: CASSPISSGRANTQYF.

In this sample, this clonotype turned up a few times. The V and J genes are TRBV30 and TRBJ1-5; tentatively, D is TRBD1 (5 bases). The CDR3 has 13 amino acids. V lost 3 bases, J lost 4 bases, and 10 bases lay in between. Germline V gene lookup returns CDR1 GTSNPN and CDR2 SVGIG (reference sequence). CDR3 nucleotides: TGTGCCTGGAGGGGACCGGGAAATCAGCCCCAGCATTTT. Encoded protein: CAWRGPGNQPQHF.

The sample holds many counts of this clonotype. The chain is built from TRBV20-1 and TRBJ2-1; D may correspond to TRBD1 or TRBD2 (5 bases each). The CDR3 covers 12 residues. V was trimmed by 3 bases and J by 7 bases, leaving 10 bases between them. Germline lookup yields CDR1 DFQATT and CDR2 SNEGSKA (reference sequence). The CDR3 protein is CSASVWGNEQFF. The CDR3 nucleotides read TGCAGTGCTAGTGTATGGGGGAATGAGCAGTTCTTC.

This clonotype was recorded once. The chain has TRBV7-9 and TRBJ2-7, with a tentative D call TRBD1 (6 bases). The germline V and J ends were trimmed by 1 base and 5 bases, with 9 bases remaining between them. Germline values: CDR1 SEHNR, CDR2 FQNEAQ (reference sequence). The CDR3 runs to 13 residues. CDR3 amino acids: CASSLVWDNEQYF. The DNA of the CDR3 is TGTGCCAGCAGCTTAGTCTGGGACAACGAGCAGTACTTC.

This clonotype was counted ten times or more. The V and J genes are TRBV7-2 and TRBJ2-3; TRBD2 aligns across 10 bases. The CDR3 length is 19 residues. J was trimmed by 6 bases and V by 6 bases; bases with no gene match: 21. Germline V gene data show CDR1 as SGHTA and CDR2 as FQGNSA. The CDR3 sequence: CASRFGPSGAGGPLDTQYF. CDR3 in DNA: TGTGCCAGCAGGTTTGGGCCCTCGGGAGCGGGAGGGCCCCTCGATACGCAGTATTTT.

The V and J genes are TRBV12-3 or TRBV12-4 and TRBJ1-2; TRBD1 might be the D (5 bases). CDR3 length equals 19 residues. V was clipped by 7 bases and J by 1 base, with 28 bases between them. The DNA for the CDR3 is TGTGCCAGCAAGGGGCCTTTTGTGGGGGAACTCAGTGGTAACTATGGCTACACCTTC. It specifies CASKGPFVGELSGNYGYTF.

This clonotype showed up many times. The chain recombines TRBV10-3 with TRBJ1-1, with D possibly TRBD1 on 6 matching bases. The V and J ends lost 8 bases and 6 bases respectively, with 13 bases between them. The CDR3 extends over 12 amino acids. The V gene's germline CDR1 is ENHRY and CDR2 SYGVKD. The CDR3, as DNA: TGTGCCATCTCCGGAGGGGGACCTGAAGCTTTCTTT. Translating gives CAISGGGPEAFF.

This clonotype has ten or more counts. The V and J genes are TRBV20-1 and TRBJ2-1; 13 nucleotides align to TRBD2. CDR3 length: 17 amino acids. V shed 7 bases and J 0 bases; nucleotides not matched to a gene: 9. Germline V gives CDR1 DFQATT, CDR2 SNEGSKA (reference sequence). DNA of the CDR3: TGCAGTGGCGGGGGACTAGCGGGAAGAATCTCCTACAATGAGCAGTTCTTC. It translates to CSGGGLAGRISYNEQFF.

This clonotype came up many times. V gene TRBV20-1 combines with J gene TRBJ1-5; D is possibly TRBD1 (6 bases). V dropped 3 bases and J dropped 1 base, with 16 bases sitting between them. The CDR3 has 16 residues. Germline loops: CDR1 DFQATT, CDR2 SNEGSKA (reference sequence). The CDR3 sequence is CSARTWTVGSNQPQHF. The CDR3 nucleotides are TGCAGTGCTAGGACGTGGACAGTTGGGAGCAATCAGCCCCAGCATTTT.

This clonotype was detected many times. CDR3 coding DNA: TGCAGTGCCTCACCAAGACAGGGGTCGGACTATGGCTACACCTTC. Translation gives CSASPRQGSDYGYTF. The chain employs TRBV20-1 and TRBJ1-2; the match to TRBD1 covers 8 bases. This CDR3 has 15 residues. V lost 6 bases and J lost 3; bases outside the gene matches: 12. Germline V lookup: CDR1 DFQATT, CDR2 SNEGSKA (reference sequence).

This clonotype was recorded a few times. This chain joins TRBV19 and TRBJ1-5, with 10 bases that match TRBD1. From germline, CDR1 is LNHDA and CDR2 SQIVND (reference sequence). The V and J ends lost 6 bases and 4 bases, in that order; junction bases with no gene match: 3. CDR3 size: 14 residues. The CDR3 spells CASSDRGLNQPQHF. The DNA of the CDR3 is TGTGCCAGTAGCGACAGGGGGCTAAATCAGCCCCAGCATTTT.

This clonotype was observed at least ten times. This chain links TRBV7-2 with TRBJ2-3, with no clear D. The V gene's germline CDR1 is SGHTA and CDR2 FQGNSA. There are 16 residues in the CDR3. With 0 bases removed from V and 0 bases from J, the gap between germline ends came to 10 bases. CDR3 residues: CASSLAGGPSTDTQYF. As DNA, the CDR3 is TGTGCCAGCAGCTTAGCTGGTGGGCCCAGCACAGATACGCAGTATTTT. Drawing the rest from reference TRBV7-2 and TRBJ2-3, the complete variable domain is GAGVSQSPSNKVTEKGKDVELRCDPISGHTALYWYRQSLGQGLEFLIYFQGNSAPDKSGLPSDRFSAERTGGSVSTLTIQRTQQEDSAVYLCASSLAGGPSTDTQYFGPGTRLTVL.

This clonotype was counted ten times or more. This chain uses TRBV7-9 with TRBJ2-5; a weak D match, TRBD2 (5 bases). This CDR3 is 14 amino acids long. Deletions cut 5 bases from V and 4 bases from J, with 14 bases between. Germline values: CDR1 SEHNR, CDR2 FQNEAQ (reference sequence). The CDR3: CASSPATGRETQYF. Here the CDR3 DNA reads TGTGCCAGCAGCCCCGCGACGGGAAGAGAGACCCAGTACTTC.

This clonotype was counted ten times or more. The J gene is TRBJ2-7, the V gene TRBV20-1, with 12 bases that match TRBD2. The CDR3 is made up of 16 amino acids. Germline V gene lookup returns CDR1 DFQATT and CDR2 SNEGSKA (reference sequence). V lost 4 bases to trimming and J lost 4 bases; unmatched junction nucleotides: 11. CDR3 DNA sequence: TGCAGTGCTACGACCGGTGAGCTAGCGGGAGGGTACGAGCAGTACTTC. It encodes CSATTGELAGGYEQYF.

The sample holds a few counts of this clonotype. The genes are TRBV7-2 and TRBJ1-1; 7 bases align to TRBD1. Trimming at V came to 5 bases and at J to 1 base, leaving 4 bases not matched to a gene. CDR1 and CDR2 from the germline V gene are SGHTA and FQGNSA. This CDR3 comprises 14 residues. CDR3 bases: TGTGCCAGCAGCCGACGACAGGGGAACACTGAAGCTTTCTTT. This gives the protein CASSRRQGNTEAFF.

This clonotype was seen ten or more times. The CDR3 region has the DNA TGTGCCAGCAGCGTAGTCGGGGGCCCGCGGGAGACCCAGTACTTC. It yields the protein CASSVVGGPRETQYF. The chain combines TRBV9 with TRBJ2-5; D tentatively fits TRBD1 or TRBD2 (6 bases each). CDR1 SGDLS and CDR2 YYNGEE come from the germline V gene. The CDR3 contains 15 residues. Trimming removed 0 bases at V and 5 bases at J, with 14 bases between.

This clonotype was recorded many times. The chain employs TRBV29-1 and TRBJ1-1; the D gene is possibly TRBD1 (5 bases). V lost 1 base, J lost 0 bases, and 15 bases lay in between. This CDR3 region has 16 residues. Germline V gene sequence: CDR1 SQVTM, CDR2 ANQGSEA. The CDR3 loop is CSVEGMGGFMNTEAFF. CDR3 sequence (DNA): TGCAGCGTTGAAGGAATGGGGGGTTTCATGAACACTGAAGCTTTCTTT. Filled out from reference TRBV29-1 and TRBJ1-1, the complete variable domain reads SAVISQKPSRDICQRGTSLTIQCQVDSQVTMMFWYRQQPGQSLTLIATANQGSEATYESGFVIDKFPISRPNLTFSTLTVSNMSPEDSSIYLCSVEGMGGFMNTEAFFGQGTRLTVV.

This clonotype was seen only a few times. The genes are TRBV29-1 and TRBJ2-1; TRBD2 agrees at 13 bases. The germline V gene encodes CDR1 SQVTM and CDR2 ANQGSEA. This CDR3 is built from 15 residues. V lost 7 bases and J lost 0; bases outside the gene matches: 3. The CDR3 protein is CSARTSGSSYNEQFF. CDR3 bases: TGCAGCGCTAGGACTAGCGGGAGCTCCTACAATGAGCAGTTCTTC.

This clonotype was observed many times. This chain links TRBV20-1 with TRBJ2-5; 12 nucleotides agree with TRBD2. CDR3 size: 16 residues. Germline CDR1 reads DFQATT; CDR2 reads SNEGSKA (reference sequence). After removal of 0 bases from V and 4 bases from J, the junction contained 6 bases not matched to a gene. The CDR3 nucleotides are TGCAGTGCTAGAGATCGGCTAGCGGGGGGGCGAGAGACCCAGTACTTC. Protein sequence: CSARDRLAGGRETQYF.

This clonotype has ten or more counts. V is TRBV6-1 and J is TRBJ2-2, with D perhaps matching TRBD2 (5 bases). The germline V and J ends were trimmed by 8 bases and 7 bases, with 20 bases remaining between them. The CDR3 runs 15 residues. Germline CDR1 is MNHNS and CDR2 is SASEGT. CDR3 in amino acids: CASGGPLYYDGELFF. CDR3 nucleotides: TGTGCCAGCGGAGGACCCCTGTATTACGACGGGGAGCTGTTTTTT.

CDR3 loop: CASSEPGGSYEQYF. In DNA form, the CDR3 reads TGTGCCAGCAGTGAACCGGGGGGCTCCTACGAGCAGTACTTC. V and J are TRBV6-1 and TRBJ2-7; 7 bases line up with TRBD2. V was pared by 2 bases and J by 0 bases, with 1 base of the junction left unmatched. Germline values: CDR1 MNHNS, CDR2 SASEGT. The CDR3 length is 14 residues.

The rearrangement links TRBV2 to TRBJ2-5; 10 nucleotides line up with TRBD2. Germline V gene sequence: CDR1 SNHLY, CDR2 FYNNEI. After removal of 3 bases from V and 1 base from J, the junction contained 5 bases not matched to a gene. The CDR3 sequence is 16 residues long. The CDR3 bases are TGTGCCAGCAGTGAGGGTAGCGGGAGGTCCCAAGAGACCCAGTACTTC. Translating it yields CASSEGSGRSQETQYF.

On this clonotype itself: A far larger clone differs by one base, so this is likely a read error. The rearrangement links TRBV7-2 to TRBJ2-7; tentatively, D is TRBD1 or TRBD2 (5 bases each). The V gene's germline CDR1 is SGHTA and CDR2 FQGNSA. This CDR3 contains 16 residues. The V end was cut by 4 bases, the J end by 7 bases, with 23 bases between. CDR3 nucleotides: TGTGCCAGCAGCTCCTCCGGGACCGGAGTAAGCAATGAGCAGTACTTC. Its protein product is CASSSSGTGVSNEQYF.

V is TRBV6-5 and J is TRBJ2-6, with TRBD1 matching over 8 bases. The V segment lost 2 bases and the J segment 2 bases; nucleotides outside the gene matches: 5. Germline V gene sequence: CDR1 MNHEY, CDR2 SVGAGI. The CDR3 has 17 amino acids. CDR3: CASSYPGGAPGANVLTF. The DNA for the CDR3 is TGTGCCAGCAGTTACCCAGGGGGCGCCCCTGGGGCCAACGTCCTGACTTTC.

This clonotype has a count of ten or more. The chain employs TRBV6-2 or TRBV6-3 and TRBJ2-2; 11 nucleotides align to TRBD2. The germline V gene has CDR1 MNHEY and CDR2 SVGEGT. The CDR3 spans 20 residues. The V and J ends lost 2 bases and 2 bases, in that order; junction bases with no gene match: 13. CDR3 sequence (DNA): TGTGCCAGCAGTTACCCTACAATTAGACTAGCGGGGATAAACACCGGGGAGCTGTTTTTT. This codes for CASSYPTIRLAGINTGELFF.

This clonotype has a single count. The chain employs TRBV19 and TRBJ1-4, with 8 bases matching TRBD1. Germline-derived CDR1 and CDR2 are LNHDA and SQIVND (reference sequence). This CDR3 comprises 14 residues. Losses at the gene ends were 7 bases for V and 5 bases for J; bases not matched to a gene: 6. The CDR3 loop is CASNTGGPNEKLFF. CDR3 coding DNA: TGTGCCAGTAACACAGGGGGACCCAATGAAAAACTGTTTTTT.

Ten or more counts support this clonotype. This chain uses TRBV5-1 with TRBJ2-1; D possibly matches TRBD1 or TRBD2 (6 bases each). The CDR3 spans 17 residues. Germline V gene sequence: CDR1 SGHRS, CDR2 YFSETQ. With 4 bases removed from V and 1 base from J, the gap between germline ends came to 18 bases. CDR3 DNA: TGCGCCAGCAGCGCCCCAAGGGGGGCACTATCCTACAATGAGCAGTTCTTC. Its translation: CASSAPRGALSYNEQFF. Complete variable domain (other parts from reference TRBV5-1 and TRBJ2-1): KAGVTQTPRYLIKTRGQQVTLSCSPISGHRSVSWYQQTPGQGLQFLFEYFSETQRNKGNFPGRFSGRQFSNSRSEMNVSTLELGDSALYLCASSAPRGALSYNEQFFGPGTRLTVL.

Worth noting for this clonotype: The junction departs from the called germline gene at one end, perhaps through a read error. The chain recombines TRBV20-1 with TRBJ2-4; 7 nucleotides agree with TRBD2. CDR1 is DFQATT, CDR2 SNEGSKA, per germline (reference sequence). This CDR3 has 16 residues. The CDR3: CSARFGGSLAKNIPYF. The CDR3 nucleotides read TGCAGTGCTAGATTCGGCGGGAGTCTAGCCAAAAACATTCCGTACTTC.

This clonotype was recorded many times. This chain uses TRBV11-2 with TRBJ1-6; D remains ambiguous. This CDR3 region has 12 residues. Trimming stripped 3 bases from V and 8 bases from J, with 5 bases between. CDR1 is SGHAT, CDR2 FQNNGV, per germline. The CDR3 loop is CASSFTYSPLHF. The CDR3 coding sequence is TGTGCCAGCAGCTTCACCTATTCACCCCTCCACTTT.

The chain is built from TRBV5-1 and TRBJ1-2, with a tentative D call TRBD1 (5 bases). Germline V gene sequence: CDR1 SGHRS, CDR2 YFSETQ. With 3 bases removed from V and 3 bases from J, the gap between germline ends came to 15 bases. CDR3 length equals 15 residues. As DNA, the CDR3 is TGCGCCAGCAGCTCGTTCCCCGGGGCGGACTATGGCTACACCTTC. Residues: CASSSFPGADYGYTF.